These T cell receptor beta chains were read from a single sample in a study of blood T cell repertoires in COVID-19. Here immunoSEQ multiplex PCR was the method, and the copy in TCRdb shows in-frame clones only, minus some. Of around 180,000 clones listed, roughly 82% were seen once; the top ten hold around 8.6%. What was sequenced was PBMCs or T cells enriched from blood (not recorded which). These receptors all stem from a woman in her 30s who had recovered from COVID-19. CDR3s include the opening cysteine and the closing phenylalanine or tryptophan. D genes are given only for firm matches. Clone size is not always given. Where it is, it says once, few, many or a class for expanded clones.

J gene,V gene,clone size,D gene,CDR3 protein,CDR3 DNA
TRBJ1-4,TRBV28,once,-,CASSLDRGVLEKLFF,TGTGCCAGCAGTTTAGATCGGGGGGTGCTTGAAAAACTGTTTTTT
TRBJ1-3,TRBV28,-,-,CASTYWGGTSGNTIYF,TGTGCCAGCACCTATTGGGGGGGAACTTCTGGAAACACCATATATTTT
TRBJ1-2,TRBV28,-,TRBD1,CASSMDRGLGTF,TGTGCCAGCAGTATGGACAGGGGGCTTGGGACCTTC
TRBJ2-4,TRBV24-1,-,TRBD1,CATSDPLTTGGENIQYF,TGTGCCACCAGTGATCCCCTTACGACAGGGGGAGAAAACATTCAGTACTTC
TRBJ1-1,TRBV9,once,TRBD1,CASSANIQGEAFF,TGTGCCAGCAGCGCGAACATACAGGGGGAAGCTTTCTTT
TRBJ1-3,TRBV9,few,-,CASSGGQLSSGNTIYF,TGTGCCAGCAGCGGCGGACAGCTTTCCTCTGGAAACACCATATATTTT
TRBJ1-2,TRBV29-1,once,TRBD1,CSGLDRGYGYTF,TGCAGCGGACTGGACAGGGGATACGGCTACACCTTC
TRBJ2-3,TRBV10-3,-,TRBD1,CASRTGVGADTQYF,TGTGCCAGCCGCACAGGGGTAGGGGCAGATACGCAGTATTTT
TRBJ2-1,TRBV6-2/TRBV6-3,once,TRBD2,CASSYSDGRARYEQFF,TGTGCCAGCAGTTACTCGGACGGGAGGGCGCGGTATGAGCAGTTCTTC
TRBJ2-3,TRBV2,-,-,CASREPGTSTDTQYF,TGTGCCAGCAGAGAGCCGGGAACCTCCACAGATACGCAGTATTTT
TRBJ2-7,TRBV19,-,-,CASSFSSNYEQYF,TGTGCCAGTAGTTTCTCCTCTAACTACGAGCAGTACTTC
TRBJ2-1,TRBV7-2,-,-,CASSLHAGKSSYNEQFF,TGTGCCAGCAGCTTACACGCGGGCAAGAGCTCCTACAATGAGCAGTTCTTC
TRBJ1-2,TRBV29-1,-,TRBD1,CSVDRDSDYGYTF,TGCAGCGTTGATAGGGACAGCGACTATGGCTACACCTTC
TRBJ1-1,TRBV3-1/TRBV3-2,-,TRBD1,CASSQSGGTEAFF,TGTGCCAGCAGTCAATCAGGGGGCACTGAAGCTTTCTTT
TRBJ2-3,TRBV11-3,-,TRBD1,CASSPGQGNTDTQYF,TGTGCCAGCAGCCCGGGACAGGGGAACACAGATACGCAGTATTTT
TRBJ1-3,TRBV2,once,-,CASSEAAGATGNTIYF,TGTGCCAGCAGTGAAGCTGCAGGGGCCACTGGAAACACCATATATTTT
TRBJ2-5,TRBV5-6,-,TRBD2,CASSRDGGRETQYF,TGTGCCAGCAGCCGGGACGGGGGGAGAGAGACCCAGTACTTC
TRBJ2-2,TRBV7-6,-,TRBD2,CASSRWTSGDTGELFF,TGTGCCAGCAGCCGCTGGACTAGCGGGGACACCGGGGAGCTGTTTTTT
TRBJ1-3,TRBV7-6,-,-,CASSLSGATSGNTIYF,TGTGCCAGCAGCTTATCTGGGGCCACCTCTGGAAACACCATATATTTT
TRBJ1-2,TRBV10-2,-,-,CASSEREAYGYTF,TGCGCCAGCAGTGAAAGGGAGGCCTATGGCTACACCTTC
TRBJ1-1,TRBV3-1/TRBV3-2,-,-,CASRTMGGNTEAFF,TGTGCCAGCAGAACAATGGGGGGGAACACTGAAGCTTTCTTT
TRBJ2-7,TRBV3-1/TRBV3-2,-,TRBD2,CASSHAGDSYEQYF,TGTGCCAGCAGCCACGCGGGGGACTCCTACGAGCAGTACTTC
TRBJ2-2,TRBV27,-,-,CASRPGASGGELFF,TGTGCCAGTAGGCCGGGAGCAAGCGGCGGGGAGCTGTTTTTT
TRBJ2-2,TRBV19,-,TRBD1,CASRGTGGTGELFF,TGTGCCAGTAGGGGGACAGGGGGCACCGGGGAGCTGTTTTTT
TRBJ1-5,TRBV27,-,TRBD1,CASRTGAVNQPQHF,TGTGCCAGCAGAACAGGGGCTGTCAATCAGCCCCAGCATTTT
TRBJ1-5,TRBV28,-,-,CASSTPSGQPQHF,TGTGCCAGCAGCACCCCCTCTGGCCAGCCCCAGCATTTT
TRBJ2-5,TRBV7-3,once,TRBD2,CASSYGLAGGPETQYF,TGTGCCAGCAGCTACGGACTAGCGGGAGGGCCAGAGACCCAGTACTTC
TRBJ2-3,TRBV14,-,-,CASSRQQGTSTDTQYF,TGTGCCAGCAGCCGGCAACAGGGGACTAGCACAGATACGCAGTATTTT
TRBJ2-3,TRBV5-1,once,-,CASREGASADTQYF,TGCGCCAGCAGAGAGGGAGCTAGTGCAGATACGCAGTATTTT
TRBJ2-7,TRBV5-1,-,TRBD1,CASSPHGTAASYEQYF,TGCGCCAGCAGCCCCCACGGGACAGCGGCAAGCTACGAGCAGTACTTC
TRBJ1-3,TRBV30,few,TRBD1,CAWSATRTGGGNTIYF,TGTGCCTGGAGTGCCACGAGGACAGGGGGCGGAAACACCATATATTTT
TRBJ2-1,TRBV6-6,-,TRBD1,CASSYRQGDYNEQFF,TGTGCCAGCAGTTATAGGCAGGGGGACTACAATGAGCAGTTCTTC
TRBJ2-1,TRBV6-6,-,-,CASSLTYHAEAPYNEQFF,TGTGCCAGCAGTCTTACATACCATGCGGAGGCCCCCTACAATGAGCAGTTCTTC
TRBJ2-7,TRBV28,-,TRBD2,CASTLSGLAGVYEQYF,TGTGCCAGCACCCTAAGTGGGCTAGCGGGAGTTTACGAGCAGTACTTC
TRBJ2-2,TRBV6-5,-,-,CARGGNTGELFF,TGTGCCAGGGGGGGAAACACCGGGGAGCTGTTTTTT
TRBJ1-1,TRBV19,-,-,CASPENTEAFF,TGTGCCAGTCCAGAGAACACTGAAGCTTTCTTT
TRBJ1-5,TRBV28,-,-,CASAGVQPQHF,TGTGCCAGCGCCGGAGTTCAGCCCCAGCATTTT
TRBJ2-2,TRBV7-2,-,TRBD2,CASSLVTSGKSGELFF,TGTGCCAGCAGCTTAGTCACTAGCGGAAAGTCCGGGGAGCTGTTTTTT
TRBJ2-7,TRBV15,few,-,CATSRGEPPYEQYF,TGTGCCACCAGCAGAGGTGAGCCTCCCTACGAGCAGTACTTC
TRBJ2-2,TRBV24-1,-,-,CATSDWRREAGELFF,TGTGCCACCAGTGATTGGCGCAGGGAGGCCGGGGAGCTGTTTTTT
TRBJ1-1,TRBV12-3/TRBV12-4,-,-,CASSLGTGTEAFF,TGTGCCAGCAGTTTAGGAACGGGCACTGAAGCTTTCTTT
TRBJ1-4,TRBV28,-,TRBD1,CASSLRTGTAEKLFF,TGTGCCAGCAGTCTACGGACAGGGACTGCTGAAAAACTGTTTTTT
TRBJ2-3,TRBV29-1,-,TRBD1,CSVRGPGTAFSTDTQYF,TGCAGCGTCCGAGGGCCCGGGACAGCCTTTAGCACAGATACGCAGTATTTT
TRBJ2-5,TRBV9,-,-,CASSVGAGKETQYF,TGTGCCAGCAGCGTAGGAGCAGGAAAAGAGACCCAGTACTTC
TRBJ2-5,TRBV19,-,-,CASSFGGLRSPETQYF,TGTGCCAGTAGTTTCGGGGGACTGCGATCCCCGGAGACCCAGTACTTC
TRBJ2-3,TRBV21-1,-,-,CASLVSEEYTQYF,TGTGCCTCTTTAGTTTCTGAGGAATATACGCAGTATTTT
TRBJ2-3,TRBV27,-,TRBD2,CASSLRTSGRRTHTDTQYF,TGTGCCAGCAGTCTCCGGACTAGCGGGAGGCGGACACACACAGATACGCAGTATTTT
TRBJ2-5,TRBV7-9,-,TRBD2,CASSSSLGRGETQYF,TGTGCCAGCAGCTCCTCCCTGGGGCGGGGGGAGACCCAGTACTTC
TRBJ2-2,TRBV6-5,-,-,CASSYGQSTGELFF,TGTGCCAGCAGTTACGGGCAGAGTACCGGGGAGCTGTTTTTT
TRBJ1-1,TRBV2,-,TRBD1,CASSVNRGLSTEAFF,TGTGCCAGCAGTGTGAACAGGGGTCTCTCCACTGAAGCTTTCTTT
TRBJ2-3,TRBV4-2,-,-,CASSQASRLAGPADTQYF,TGTGCCAGCAGCCAAGCGTCCCGGCTAGCCGGGCCCGCAGATACGCAGTATTTT
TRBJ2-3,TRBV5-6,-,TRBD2,CASSLVPVTSGRADTQYF,TGTGCCAGCAGCTTGGTTCCGGTGACTAGCGGGAGGGCAGATACGCAGTATTTT
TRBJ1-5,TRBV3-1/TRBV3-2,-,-,CASSQDTTGRGKHF,TGTGCCAGCAGCCAAGATACTACAGGCAGGGGAAAACATTTT
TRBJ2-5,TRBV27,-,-,CASSSLAGSSETQYF,TGTGCCAGCAGTTCTTTAGCCGGGAGTTCGGAGACCCAGTACTTC
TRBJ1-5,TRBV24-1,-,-,CATGGAGPLQPQHF,TGTGCCACTGGAGGGGCAGGCCCTCTTCAGCCCCAGCATTTT